This TCR beta chain was documented in a study of blood T cell repertoires in COVID-19. Background on the study: Spain, Italy and the United States supplied samples that represented acute and convalescent COVID-19. PBMCs, B-cell-depleted T cells, or T cells were the source of the cDNA or gDNA that made up the material.

Germline V gene lookup returns CDR1 MDHEN and CDR2 SYDVKM. This CDR3 has 18 amino acids. V lost 3 bases and J lost 2; bases outside the gene matches: 11. In the original analysis: It was from reference gene primer amplification that nucleated cell counts were estimated. Libraries were prepared by immunoSEQ multiplex PCR; TCRdb keeps only in-frame clonotypes and omits some of them. V, J and clone size derive from that table, while D and trimming were established from the DNA sequence. The sample carries about 140,000 clones, around 83% recorded once. This chain joins TRBV28 and TRBJ2-1, with 9 bases aligning to TRBD1. The origin of this receptor is a woman aged 80 or older with acute or convalescent COVID-19. The sequencing sample was made of peripheral blood. In DNA form, the CDR3 reads TGTGCCAGCAGTTTCCCCCCGGCCGGGACAGGGCCCTACAATGAGCAGTTCTTC. Amino acids: CASSFPPAGTGPYNEQFF.